Following are 29 T cell receptor beta chains from one sample sequenced in a study of blood T cells in healthy people across ages. The use of a sample-barcoded 5' primer and a J-beta primer mix characterized a second PCR of roughly 7 to 12 cycles. A single record per CDR3 protein comes from TCRdb applying MiXCR to the 5' RACE reads. Of approximately 850,000 distinct CDR3 sequences in the sample, 44% were seen once. The sequencing sample was made of blood. Receptors were obtained from a man in his sixties in good health.

This clonotype was observed many times. The J gene is TRBJ2-3, the V gene TRBV18, with D unresolved. Germline V lookup: CDR1 KGHSH, CDR2 LQKENI. V lost 4 bases to trimming and J lost 5 bases, with 10 bases between them. This CDR3 region has 13 residues. The CDR3, as DNA: TGTGCCAGCTCACAATTGGGTGGAGATACGCAGTATTTT. It codes for CASSQLGGDTQYF. Full variable domain (rest looked up from reference TRBV18 and TRBJ2-3): NAGVMQNPRHLVRRRGQEARLRCSPMKGHSHVYWYRQLPEEGLKFMVYLQKENIIDESGMPKERFSAEFPKEGPSILRIQQVVRGDSAAYFCASSQLGGDTQYFGPGTRLTVL.

This chain connects TRBV9 to TRBJ2-3, with TRBD1 identical over 10 bases. The length of the CDR3 is 17 residues. Germline assignment: CDR1 SGDLS and CDR2 YYNGEE. Trimming removed 0 bases from V and 4 bases from J; junction bases left unmatched: 8. CDR3 loop: CASSVVGTGVMADTQYF. The CDR3 region has the DNA TGTGCCAGCAGCGTAGTCGGGACAGGGGTTATGGCAGATACGCAGTATTTT.

Only a few counts were recorded for this clonotype. The rearrangement uses TRBV15 and TRBJ2-1; the D gene is possibly TRBD2 (5 bases). This CDR3 is 16 amino acids long. Per the germline V gene, CDR1 is LNHNV and CDR2 is YYDKDF (reference sequence). Trimming pared 9 bases from V and 4 bases from J, leaving 22 bases between. CDR3 in amino acids: CATSETPPKLYNEQFF. CDR3 sequence (DNA): TGTGCCACTAGCGAGACCCCCCCTAAGCTATACAATGAGCAGTTCTTC. The complete variable domain, with remaining parts taken from reference TRBV15 and TRBJ2-1, reads DAMVIQNPRYQVTQFGKPVTLSCSQTLNHNVMYWYQQKSSQAPKLLFHYYDKDFNNEADTPDNFQSRRPNTSFCFLDIRSPGLGDTAMYLCATSETPPKLYNEQFFGPGTRLTVL.

The chain is built from TRBV11-2 and TRBJ2-1; D might be TRBD1 (6 bases). V dropped 1 base and J dropped 3 bases, with 10 bases sitting between them. This CDR3 comprises 15 residues. Germline-derived CDR1 and CDR2 are SGHAT and FQNNGV. CDR3 bases: TGTGCCAGCAGCTTAGGGGCCAGGGGCTACAATGAGCAGTTCTTC. It is translated as CASSLGARGYNEQFF. The whole variable domain, filled in from reference TRBV11-2 and TRBJ2-1, reads EAGVAQSPRYKIIEKRQSVAFWCNPISGHATLYWYQQILGQGPKLLIQFQNNGVVDDSQLPKDRFSAERLKGVDSTLKIQPAKLEDSAVYLCASSLGARGYNEQFFGPGTRLTVL.

The chain couples TRBV29-1 to TRBJ2-7; D is possibly TRBD1 (5 bases). The germline V gene has CDR1 SQVTM and CDR2 ANQGSEA. CDR3 size: 14 residues. Trimming took off 1 base at V and 1 base at J, with 11 bases between the two ends. CDR3 nucleotides: TGCAGCGTTGAAGTCCAGGGTAGGTCCTACGAGCAGTACTTC. It encodes CSVEVQGRSYEQYF.

There are a few counts of this clonotype. The chain couples TRBV20-1 to TRBJ2-4, with D maybe TRBD1 (5 bases). Trimming left V 4 bases short and J 8 bases short, with 21 bases between. Germline CDR1 is DFQATT and CDR2 is SNEGSKA (reference sequence). The CDR3 has 15 amino acids. The CDR3 reads CSAIAVRPGNDIQYF. The CDR3 DNA reads TGCAGTGCTATTGCCGTGCGCCCAGGGAACGACATTCAGTACTTC.

This sequence joins TRBV28 and TRBJ2-5; 7 bases align to TRBD2. This CDR3 region has 13 residues. Germline CDR1 MDHEN, CDR2 SYDVKM. Unmatched junction bases numbered 11, after V lost 5 bases and J lost 11 bases. This CDR3 reads CASSTGGRREQYF. The CDR3 nucleotides read TGTGCCAGCAGTACGGGGGGTAGGCGGGAGCAGTACTTC.

The genes are TRBV15 and TRBJ1-4; 7 bases are a match to TRBD1. This CDR3 has 16 amino acids. Trimming took 2 bases from V and 4 from J; bases not matched to a gene: 7. Germline values: CDR1 LNHNV, CDR2 YYDKDF (reference sequence). The CDR3 DNA reads as TGTGCCACCAGCAGAACAACAGGGGCGGGTAATGAAAAACTGTTTTTT. Amino acids: CATSRTTGAGNEKLFF.

V usage is TRBV6-5 and J usage is TRBJ2-7; 9 nucleotides align to TRBD1. The CDR3 runs to 15 residues. The V and J ends lost 5 bases and 2 bases, in that order; junction bases with no gene match: 7. The germline CDR1 and CDR2 sequences are MNHEY and SVGAGI. This CDR3 is CASSPQGQGTYEQYF. The CDR3 DNA sequence: TGTGCCAGCAGTCCACAGGGACAGGGCACCTACGAGCAGTACTTC.

The CDR3 coding sequence is TGCAGTGCTAGGCAGACAGGGGATCGCTATGGCTACGTCTACACCTTC. It is translated as CSARQTGDRYGYVYTF. V gene TRBV20-1 combines with J gene TRBJ1-2; 8 bases map to TRBD1. The CDR3 loop spans 16 amino acids. The V gene end was trimmed by 3 bases and the J gene end by 10 bases; junction bases not matched to a gene: 19. Germline loops: CDR1 DFQATT, CDR2 SNEGSKA (reference sequence).

This clonotype was seen more than once but under ten times. The chain uses TRBV7-2 and TRBJ2-7; TRBD1 matches at 9 bases. Germline CDR1 reads SGHTA; CDR2 reads FQGNSA. The CDR3 sequence is 15 residues long. Trimming took 2 bases from V and 2 from J; bases not matched to a gene: 4. The CDR3 DNA sequence: TGTGCCAGCAGCTTACGGGGACAGGGCACCTACGAGCAGTACTTC. Translation gives CASSLRGQGTYEQYF. The complete variable domain, with remaining parts taken from reference TRBV7-2 and TRBJ2-7, reads GAGVSQSPSNKVTEKGKDVELRCDPISGHTALYWYRQSLGQGLEFLIYFQGNSAPDKSGLPSDRFSAERTGGSVSTLTIQRTQQEDSAVYLCASSLRGQGTYEQYFGPGTRLTVT.

This chain connects TRBV12-5 to TRBJ2-3, with 12 bases lining up with TRBD2. Looked up from germline, CDR1 is LGHNT and CDR2 is FRNRAP. This CDR3 spans 15 amino acids. The ends lost 6 bases at V and 5 bases at J; junction bases unmatched: 6. CDR3 loop: CASGLAGGLKDTQYF. The CDR3 nucleotides are TGTGCTAGTGGCCTAGCGGGGGGGCTTAAAGATACGCAGTATTTT.

This clonotype was picked up a small number of times. The chain links TRBV20-1 to TRBJ1-6; D possibly corresponds to TRBD1 (5 bases). The CDR3 length is 15 residues. V was shortened by 5 bases and J by 1 base, with 12 bases between the two germline ends. Germline V gene data show CDR1 as DFQATT and CDR2 as SNEGSKA (reference sequence). The CDR3 reads CSAPSSGSYNSPLHF. The DNA for the CDR3 is TGCAGTGCTCCTAGCTCAGGGTCCTATAATTCACCCCTCCACTTT.

V is TRBV5-1 and J is TRBJ2-4; a weak D match, TRBD2 (5 bases). The J call is in doubt because the DNA end fits TRBJ2-7 better. In germline, CDR1 is SGHRS, CDR2 YFSETQ. CDR3 size: 15 residues. CDR3 residues: CASSSTTSLSYEQYF. In DNA form, the CDR3 reads TGCGCCAGCAGCTCAACAACTAGTTTATCCTACGAGCAGTACTTC.

The J gene is TRBJ2-2, the V gene TRBV12-3 or TRBV12-4; D call uncertain. V was cut by 6 bases and J by 2 bases, with 16 bases left in between. The CDR3 runs 16 residues. The CDR3 loop is CASSRSLATNTGELFF. The CDR3 DNA follows: TGTGCCAGCAGCCGCAGCCTTGCGACAAACACCGGGGAGCTGTTTTTT.

V usage is TRBV7-8 and J usage is TRBJ2-5; D could derive from TRBD1 or TRBD2 (5 bases each). Germline V gene lookup returns CDR1 SGHVS and CDR2 FQNEAQ. Between the trimmed V and J ends, which lost 1 base and 0 bases, there was a span of 15 bases. The CDR3 runs 17 residues. CDR3 sequence reads: CASSLGGRGTDQETQYF. The CDR3 bases are TGTGCCAGCAGCTTAGGGGGACGGGGTACGGACCAAGAGACCCAGTACTTC. Drawing the rest from reference TRBV7-8 and TRBJ2-5, the complete variable domain is GAGVSQSPRYKVAKRGQDVALRCDPISGHVSLFWYQQALGQGPEFLTYFQNEAQLDKSGLPSDRFFAERPEGSVSTLKIQRTQQEDSAVYLCASSLGGRGTDQETQYFGPGTRLLVL.

This clonotype was found a few times. The chain carries TRBV21-1 and TRBJ1-2. TRBV21-1 is labeled a pseudogene. The CDR3 totals 18 residues. This CDR3 is CASSPNRGPTMINYGYTF. The CDR3 region has the DNA TGTGCCAGCAGTCCTAACAGAGGGCCCACAATGATAAACTATGGCTACACCTTC.

This clonotype was observed once. The V gene is TRBV11-2, the J gene TRBJ2-5; D is perhaps TRBD1 (6 bases). CDR3 size: 19 residues. V was trimmed by 3 bases and J by 3 bases, leaving 26 bases between them. Germline lookup yields CDR1 SGHAT and CDR2 FQNNGV. CDR3 region: CASSFFLQGAFEEEETQYF. CDR3 DNA sequence: TGTGCCAGCAGCTTTTTTCTACAGGGCGCATTTGAGGAAGAAGAGACCCAGTACTTC.

The chain joins TRBV6-2 or TRBV6-3 to TRBJ2-3, with a weak D call TRBD1 (6 bases). CDR3 length: 16 amino acids. Trimming pared 6 bases from V and 0 bases from J, leaving 16 bases between. CDR1 MNHEY and CDR2 SVGEGT come from the germline V gene. The CDR3 coding sequence is TGTGCCAGCAGCCCCGGGAACAGGGCTAGCACAGATACGCAGTATTTT. Amino acid sequence: CASSPGNRASTDTQYF.

A few counts support this clonotype. V and J are TRBV20-1 and TRBJ1-5; the match to TRBD1 covers 9 bases. The V gene's germline CDR1 is DFQATT and CDR2 SNEGSKA (reference sequence). The junction had 6 bases not matched to a gene; V was cut back by 3 bases and J by 0 bases. This CDR3 region has 16 residues. DNA of the CDR3: TGCAGTGCTAGGGGACAGGGTCCGGTTAGCAATCAGCCCCAGCATTTT. Its translation: CSARGQGPVSNQPQHF.

The chain couples TRBV4-3 to TRBJ2-5, with 8 bases identical to TRBD1. The end of the DNA aligns better with TRBJ2-7, so the J call may be wrong. Germline loops: CDR1 LGHNA, CDR2 YSLEER. The CDR3 has 14 residues. The DNA for the CDR3 is TGCGCCAGCAGCCATCAGACAGGGGAATACGAGCAGTACTTC. This translates into CASSHQTGEYEQYF.

This clonotype was counted many times. This rearrangement joins TRBV29-1 to TRBJ1-2; D call uncertain. With 5 bases removed from V and 6 bases from J, the gap between germline ends came to 7 bases. Looked up from germline, CDR1 is SQVTM and CDR2 is ANQGSEA. The CDR3 sequence is 10 residues long. This CDR3 is CSVWEDGYTF. CDR3 nucleotides: TGCAGCGTTTGGGAGGATGGCTACACCTTC.

J is TRBJ2-3 and V is TRBV10-3, with 10 bases lining up with TRBD2. Germline CDR1 ENHRY, CDR2 SYGVKD. The CDR3 loop spans 17 amino acids. V lost 7 bases, J lost 2 bases, and 12 bases stayed unmatched. As DNA, the CDR3 is TGTGCCATCAACTCGAGGACTAGCGGAATATCCACAGATACGCAGTATTTT. Amino acids: CAINSRTSGISTDTQYF.

The V call is TRBV5-1, the J call TRBJ2-3; 9 nucleotides line up with TRBD2. V lost 1 base, J lost 7 bases, and 7 bases stayed unmatched. The CDR3 is 15 residues long. Germline lookup yields CDR1 SGHRS and CDR2 YFSETQ. The DNA for the CDR3 is TGCGCCAGCAGCTTGTCGCGGGGGGGCCCGAATACGCAGTATTTT. It encodes CASSLSRGGPNTQYF.

This clonotype was seen a few times. The rearrangement links TRBV11-2 to TRBJ2-5; TRBD1 matches 11 bases. The CDR3 runs 17 residues. Trimming removed 0 bases from V and 5 bases from J; junction bases left unmatched: 8. Per germline, CDR1 SGHAT and CDR2 FQNNGV. CDR3: CASSLEGQGVESETQYF. The CDR3, as DNA: TGTGCCAGCAGCTTAGAGGGACAGGGGGTGGAATCGGAGACCCAGTACTTC.

The rearrangement joins TRBV6-2 or TRBV6-3 to TRBJ2-7, with unresolved D. Trimming removed 4 bases from V and 7 bases from J, with 11 bases in between. This CDR3 spans 12 amino acids. The germline CDR1 and CDR2 sequences are MNHEY and SVGEGT. In nucleotides, the CDR3 is TGTGCCAGCAGTTTACCAGGACCTGAGCAGTACTTC. Translated, it gives CASSLPGPEQYF.

The chain uses TRBV6-2 or TRBV6-3 and TRBJ2-7; 8 bases line up with TRBD2. The length of the CDR3 is 12 residues. Germline V CDR1 and CDR2: MNHEY, SVGEGT. The chain's CDR3 is CSTGGDSYEQYF. The CDR3 DNA is TGTTCTACCGGGGGGGACTCCTACGAGCAGTACTTC.

This clonotype was observed a handful of times. The V call is TRBV29-1, the J call TRBJ1-5; possibly TRBD1 for D (6 bases). CDR3 length: 14 amino acids. Trimming removed 6 bases from V and 2 bases from J, with 14 bases in between. Germline V lookup: CDR1 SQVTM, CDR2 ANQGSEA. The CDR3 DNA is TGCAGCGTCCGAGGGGGTCCGGGCAATCAGCCCCAGCATTTT. Its translation is CSVRGGPGNQPQHF.

The chain links TRBV6-2 or TRBV6-3 to TRBJ1-2; 7 positions agree with TRBD1. CDR1 and CDR2 (germline): MNHEY, SVGEGT. Losses at the gene ends were 4 bases for V and 5 bases for J; bases not matched to a gene: 10. The CDR3 sequence is 15 residues long. The CDR3: CASSSTGSHLYGYTF. CDR3 DNA: TGTGCCAGCAGTTCGACAGGGTCCCATTTGTATGGCTACACCTTC.